This T cell receptor (beta chain) was observed in a study of shared clonotypes between healthy human individuals. The CDR3 runs 14 residues. Trimming removed 2 bases at V and 1 base at J, with 8 bases between. Germline CDR1 is SNHLY and CDR2 is FYNNEI. Clones were sequenced by immunoSEQ multiplex PCR, and TCRdb holds only the in-frame ones, with some missing. This repertoire shows 2 million or so clones, roughly 94% found once; its top ten account for about 0.13%. The donors, all of them Caucasian adults, lived in Nashville, Tennessee. The chain is built from TRBV2 and TRBJ1-2; D is undetermined. This sequence originates from a man aged 18-30 years in good health. Sequenced: naive CD4+ T cells sorted from blood. As for subset: CD45RA+ positively selected. The CDR3 coding sequence is TGTGCCAGCAGTGAAACGGTTGTTAACTATGGCTACACCTTC. Encoded protein: CASSETVVNYGYTF.